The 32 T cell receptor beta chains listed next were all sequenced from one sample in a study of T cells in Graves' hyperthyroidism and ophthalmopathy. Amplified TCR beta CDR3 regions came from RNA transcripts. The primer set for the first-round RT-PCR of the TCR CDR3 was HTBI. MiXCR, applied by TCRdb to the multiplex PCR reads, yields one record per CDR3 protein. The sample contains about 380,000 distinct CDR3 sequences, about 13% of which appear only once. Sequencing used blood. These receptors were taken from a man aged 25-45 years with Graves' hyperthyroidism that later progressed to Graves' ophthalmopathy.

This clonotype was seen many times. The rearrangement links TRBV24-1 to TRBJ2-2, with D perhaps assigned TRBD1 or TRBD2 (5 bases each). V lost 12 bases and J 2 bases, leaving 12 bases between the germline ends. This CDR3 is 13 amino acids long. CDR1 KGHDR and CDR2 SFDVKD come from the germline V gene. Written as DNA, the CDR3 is TGTGCCTCGGGACGGAGAAACACCGGGGAGCTGTTTTTT. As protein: CASGRRNTGELFF.

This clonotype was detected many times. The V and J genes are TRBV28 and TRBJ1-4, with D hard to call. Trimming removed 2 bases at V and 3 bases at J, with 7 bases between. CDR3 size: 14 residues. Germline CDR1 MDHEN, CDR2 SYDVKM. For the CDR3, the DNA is TGTGCCAGCAGTTTAGGGAGGGCTAATGAAAAACTGTTTTTT. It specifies CASSLGRANEKLFF. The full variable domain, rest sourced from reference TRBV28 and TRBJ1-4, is DVKVTQSSRYLVKRTGEKVFLECVQDMDHENMFWYRQDPGLGLRLIYFSYDVKMKEKGDIPEGYSVSREKKERFSLILESASTNQTSMYLCASSLGRANEKLFFGSGTQLSVL.

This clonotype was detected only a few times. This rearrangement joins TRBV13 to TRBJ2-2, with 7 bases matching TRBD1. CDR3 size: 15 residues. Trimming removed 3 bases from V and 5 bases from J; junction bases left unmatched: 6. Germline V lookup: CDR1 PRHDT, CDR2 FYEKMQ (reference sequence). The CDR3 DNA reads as TGTGCCAGCAGCTTCCGACAGGGACCTACCGGGGAGCTGTTTTTT. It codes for CASSFRQGPTGELFF.

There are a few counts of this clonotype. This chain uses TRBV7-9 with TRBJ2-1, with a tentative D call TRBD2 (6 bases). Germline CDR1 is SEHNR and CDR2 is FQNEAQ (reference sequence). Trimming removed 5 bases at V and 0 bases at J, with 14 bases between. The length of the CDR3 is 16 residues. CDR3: CASSGGTPSSYNEQFF. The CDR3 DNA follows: TGTGCCAGCAGCGGCGGGACGCCAAGCTCCTACAATGAGCAGTTCTTC.

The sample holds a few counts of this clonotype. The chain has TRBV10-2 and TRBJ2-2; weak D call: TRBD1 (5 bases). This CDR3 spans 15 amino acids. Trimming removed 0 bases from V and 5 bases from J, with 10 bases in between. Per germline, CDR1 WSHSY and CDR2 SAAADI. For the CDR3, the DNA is TGCGCCAGCAGTGAGTCGAAGGGGCTTACCGGGGAGCTGTTTTTT. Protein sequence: CASSESKGLTGELFF.

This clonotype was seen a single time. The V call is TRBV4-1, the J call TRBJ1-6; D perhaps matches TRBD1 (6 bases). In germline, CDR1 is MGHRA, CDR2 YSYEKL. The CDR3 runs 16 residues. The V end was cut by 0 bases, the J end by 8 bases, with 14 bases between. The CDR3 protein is CASSQDGDISYSPLHF. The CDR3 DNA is TGCGCCAGCAGCCAAGATGGGGACATTAGTTATTCACCCCTCCACTTT.

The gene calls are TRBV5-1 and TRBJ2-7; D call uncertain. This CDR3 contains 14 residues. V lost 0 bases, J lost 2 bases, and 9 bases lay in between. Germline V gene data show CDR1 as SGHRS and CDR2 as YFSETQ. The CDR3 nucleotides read TGCGCCAGCAGCTTGGCTGCAGGACCCTACGAGCAGTACTTC. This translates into CASSLAAGPYEQYF. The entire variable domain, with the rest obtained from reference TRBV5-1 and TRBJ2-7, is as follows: KAGVTQTPRYLIKTRGQQVTLSCSPISGHRSVSWYQQTPGQGLQFLFEYFSETQRNKGNFPGRFSGRQFSNSRSEMNVSTLELGDSALYLCASSLAAGPYEQYFGPGTRLTVT.

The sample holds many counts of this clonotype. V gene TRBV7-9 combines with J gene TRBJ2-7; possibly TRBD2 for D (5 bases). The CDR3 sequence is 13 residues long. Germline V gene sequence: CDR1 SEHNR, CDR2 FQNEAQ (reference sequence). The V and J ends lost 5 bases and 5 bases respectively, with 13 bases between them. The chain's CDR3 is CASSRPGRNEQYF. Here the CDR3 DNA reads TGTGCCAGCAGCCGACCGGGGAGAAACGAGCAGTACTTC. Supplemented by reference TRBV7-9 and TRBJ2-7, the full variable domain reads DTGVSQNPRHKITKRGQNVTFRCDPISEHNRLYWYRQTLGQGPEFLTYFQNEAQLEKSRLLSDRFSAERPKGSFSTLEIQRTEQGDSAMYLCASSRPGRNEQYFGPGTRLTVT.

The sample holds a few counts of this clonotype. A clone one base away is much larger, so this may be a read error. As DNA, the CDR3 is TGTGCCAGCAGTTTTCGGCAGGGCGGGCTTGAGACCCAGTTCTTC. Its protein is CASSFRQGGLETQFF. This chain connects TRBV28 to TRBJ2-5, with D possibly called TRBD1 or TRBD2 (5 bases each). The DNA end is a closer match to TRBJ2-1, so the J assignment may be wrong. CDR1 is MDHEN and CDR2 is SYDVKM in the germline V gene. The CDR3 sequence is 15 residues long.

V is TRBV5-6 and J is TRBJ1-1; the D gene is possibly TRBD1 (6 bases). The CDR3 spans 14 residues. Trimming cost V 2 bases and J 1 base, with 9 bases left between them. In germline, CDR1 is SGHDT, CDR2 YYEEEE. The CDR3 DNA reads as TGTGCCAGCAGCTTATGGGGGGCGAACACTGAAGCTTTCTTT. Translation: CASSLWGANTEAFF.

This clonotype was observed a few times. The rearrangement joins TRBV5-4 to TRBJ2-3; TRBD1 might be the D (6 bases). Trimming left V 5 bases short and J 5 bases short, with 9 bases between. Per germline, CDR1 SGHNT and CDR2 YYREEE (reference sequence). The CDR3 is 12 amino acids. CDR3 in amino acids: CASRTDRDTQYF. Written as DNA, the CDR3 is TGTGCCAGCAGGACGGACAGAGATACGCAGTATTTT.

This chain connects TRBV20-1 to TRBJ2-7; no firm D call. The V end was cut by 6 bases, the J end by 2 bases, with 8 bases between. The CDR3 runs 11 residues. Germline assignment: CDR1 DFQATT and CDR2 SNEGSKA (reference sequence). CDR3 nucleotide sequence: TGCAGTGCATTGGACCCCTACGAGCAGTACTTC. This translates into CSALDPYEQYF.

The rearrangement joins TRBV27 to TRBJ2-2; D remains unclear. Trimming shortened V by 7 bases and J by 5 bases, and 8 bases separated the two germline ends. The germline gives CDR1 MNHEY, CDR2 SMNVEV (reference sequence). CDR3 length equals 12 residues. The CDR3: CASMSVTGELFF. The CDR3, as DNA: TGTGCCAGCATGAGCGTAACCGGGGAGCTGTTTTTT.

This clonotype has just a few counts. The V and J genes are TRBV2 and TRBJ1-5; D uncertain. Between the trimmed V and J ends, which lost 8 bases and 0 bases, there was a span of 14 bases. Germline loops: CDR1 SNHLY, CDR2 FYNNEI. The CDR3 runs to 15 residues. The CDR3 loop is CASAPGDYSNQPQHF. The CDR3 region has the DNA TGTGCCAGCGCCCCAGGAGATTATAGCAATCAGCCCCAGCATTTT.

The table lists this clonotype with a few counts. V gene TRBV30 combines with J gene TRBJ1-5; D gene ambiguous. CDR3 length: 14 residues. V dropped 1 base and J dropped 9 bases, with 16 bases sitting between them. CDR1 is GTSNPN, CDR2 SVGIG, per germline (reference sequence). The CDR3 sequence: CAWSADGIKRPQHF. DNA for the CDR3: TGTGCCTGGAGTGCGGATGGAATTAAAAGGCCCCAGCATTTT.

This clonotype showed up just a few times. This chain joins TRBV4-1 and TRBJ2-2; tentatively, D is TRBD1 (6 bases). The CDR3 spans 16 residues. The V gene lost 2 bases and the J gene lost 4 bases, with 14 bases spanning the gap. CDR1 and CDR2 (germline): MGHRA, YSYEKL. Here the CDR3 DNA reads TGCGCCAGCAGCCAAAGGCACAGGGTTAGCACCGGGGAGCTGTTTTTT. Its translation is CASSQRHRVSTGELFF.

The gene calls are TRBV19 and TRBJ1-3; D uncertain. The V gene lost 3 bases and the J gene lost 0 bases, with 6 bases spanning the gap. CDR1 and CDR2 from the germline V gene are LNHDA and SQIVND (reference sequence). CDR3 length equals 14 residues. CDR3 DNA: TGTGCCAGTAGTATCAGTTACTCTGGAAACACCATATATTTT. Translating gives CASSISYSGNTIYF. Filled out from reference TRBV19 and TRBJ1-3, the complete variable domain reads DGGITQSPKYLFRKEGQNVTLSCEQNLNHDAMYWYRQDPGQGLRLIYYSQIVNDFQKGDIAEGYSVSREKKESFPLTVTSAQKNPTAFYLCASSISYSGNTIYFGEGSWLTVV.

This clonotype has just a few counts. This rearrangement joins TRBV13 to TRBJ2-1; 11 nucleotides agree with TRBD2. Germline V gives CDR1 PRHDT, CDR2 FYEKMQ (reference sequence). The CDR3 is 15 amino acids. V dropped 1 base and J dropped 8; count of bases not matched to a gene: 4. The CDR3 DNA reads TGTGCCAGCAGCTTAGCTAGCGGGGGGCCGGATGAGCAGTTCTTC. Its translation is CASSLASGGPDEQFF.

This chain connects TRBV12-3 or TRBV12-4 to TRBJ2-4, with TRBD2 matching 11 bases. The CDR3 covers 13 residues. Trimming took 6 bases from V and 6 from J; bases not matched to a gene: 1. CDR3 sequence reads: CASRLAGGNIQYF. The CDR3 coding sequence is TGTGCCAGCAGGCTAGCGGGGGGAAACATTCAGTACTTC.

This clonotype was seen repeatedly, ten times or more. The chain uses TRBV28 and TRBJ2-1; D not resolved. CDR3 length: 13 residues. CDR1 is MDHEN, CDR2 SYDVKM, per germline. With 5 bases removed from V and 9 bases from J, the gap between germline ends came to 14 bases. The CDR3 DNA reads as TGTGCCAGCAGTCCCATCATAACGGGTGAGCAGTTCTTC. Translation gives CASSPIITGEQFF.

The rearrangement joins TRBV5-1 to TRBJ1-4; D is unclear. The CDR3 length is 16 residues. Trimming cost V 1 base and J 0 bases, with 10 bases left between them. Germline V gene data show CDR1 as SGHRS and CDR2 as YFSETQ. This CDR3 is CASSLNTFATNEKLFF. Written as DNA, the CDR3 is TGCGCCAGCAGCTTGAATACCTTTGCAACTAATGAAAAACTGTTTTTT.

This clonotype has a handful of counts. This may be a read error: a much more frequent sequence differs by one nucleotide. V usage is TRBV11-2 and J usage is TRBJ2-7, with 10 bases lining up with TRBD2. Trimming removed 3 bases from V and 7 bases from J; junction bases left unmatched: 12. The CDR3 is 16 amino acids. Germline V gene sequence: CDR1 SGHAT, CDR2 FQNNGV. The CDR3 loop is CASSLGWTSGDNEQYF. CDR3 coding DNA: TGTGCCAGCAGCTTGGGATGGACTAGCGGTGACAATGAGCAGTACTTC. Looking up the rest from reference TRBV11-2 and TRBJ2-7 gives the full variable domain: EAGVAQSPRYKIIEKRQSVAFWCNPISGHATLYWYQQILGQGPKLLIQFQNNGVVDDSQLPKDRFSAERLKGVDSTLKIQPAKLEDSAVYLCASSLGWTSGDNEQYFGPGTRLTVT.

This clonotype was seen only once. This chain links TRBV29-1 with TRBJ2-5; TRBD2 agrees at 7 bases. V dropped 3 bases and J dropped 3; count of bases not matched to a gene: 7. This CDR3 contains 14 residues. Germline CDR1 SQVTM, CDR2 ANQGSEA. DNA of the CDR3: TGCAGCGTTGACAGCGGGGTAGGGGAAGAGACCCAGTACTTC. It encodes CSVDSGVGEETQYF. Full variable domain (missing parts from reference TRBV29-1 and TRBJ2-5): SAVISQKPSRDICQRGTSLTIQCQVDSQVTMMFWYRQQPGQSLTLIATANQGSEATYESGFVIDKFPISRPNLTFSTLTVSNMSPEDSSIYLCSVDSGVGEETQYFGPGTRLLVL.

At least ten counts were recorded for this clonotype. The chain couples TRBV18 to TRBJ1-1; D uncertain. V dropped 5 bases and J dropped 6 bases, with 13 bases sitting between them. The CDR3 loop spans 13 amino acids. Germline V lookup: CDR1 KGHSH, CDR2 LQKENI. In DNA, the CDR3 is TGTGCCAGCTCATCCGAATTTGGCGCTGAAGCTTTCTTT. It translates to CASSSEFGAEAFF.

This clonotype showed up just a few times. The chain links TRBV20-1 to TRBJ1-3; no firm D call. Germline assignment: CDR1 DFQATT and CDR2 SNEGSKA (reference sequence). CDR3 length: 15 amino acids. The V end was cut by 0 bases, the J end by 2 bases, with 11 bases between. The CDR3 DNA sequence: TGCAGTGCTAGAGATCCCCGCGGGGCTGGAAACACCATATATTTT. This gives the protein CSARDPRGAGNTIYF.

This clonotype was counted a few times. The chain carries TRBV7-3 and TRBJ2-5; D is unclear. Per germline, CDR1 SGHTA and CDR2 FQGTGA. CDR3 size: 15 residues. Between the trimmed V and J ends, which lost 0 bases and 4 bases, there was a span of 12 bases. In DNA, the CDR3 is TGTGCCAGCAGCTTAACCCCATTACCAGGAGAGACCCAGTACTTC. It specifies CASSLTPLPGETQYF.

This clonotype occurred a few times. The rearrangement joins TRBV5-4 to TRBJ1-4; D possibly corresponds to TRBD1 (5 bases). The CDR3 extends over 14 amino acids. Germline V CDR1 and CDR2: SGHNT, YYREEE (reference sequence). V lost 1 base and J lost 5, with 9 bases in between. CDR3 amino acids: CASSLKGPNEKLFF. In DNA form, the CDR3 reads TGTGCCAGCAGCTTGAAGGGGCCGAATGAAAAACTGTTTTTT.

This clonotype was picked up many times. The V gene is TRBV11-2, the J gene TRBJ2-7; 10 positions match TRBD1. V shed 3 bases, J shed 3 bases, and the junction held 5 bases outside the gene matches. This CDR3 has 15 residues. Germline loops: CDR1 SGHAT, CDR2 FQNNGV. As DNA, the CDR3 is TGTGCCAGCAGCTTCCTTGGGACAGGGGACTACGAGCAGTACTTC. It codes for CASSFLGTGDYEQYF. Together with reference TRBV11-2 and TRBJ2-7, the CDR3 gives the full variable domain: EAGVAQSPRYKIIEKRQSVAFWCNPISGHATLYWYQQILGQGPKLLIQFQNNGVVDDSQLPKDRFSAERLKGVDSTLKIQPAKLEDSAVYLCASSFLGTGDYEQYFGPGTRLTVT.

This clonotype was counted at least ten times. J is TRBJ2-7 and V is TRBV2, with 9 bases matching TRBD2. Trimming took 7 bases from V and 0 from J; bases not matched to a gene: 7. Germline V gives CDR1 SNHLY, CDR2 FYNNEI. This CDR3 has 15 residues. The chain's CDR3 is CASKPRTSDSYEQYF. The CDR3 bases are TGTGCCAGCAAGCCGAGGACTAGCGACTCCTACGAGCAGTACTTC.

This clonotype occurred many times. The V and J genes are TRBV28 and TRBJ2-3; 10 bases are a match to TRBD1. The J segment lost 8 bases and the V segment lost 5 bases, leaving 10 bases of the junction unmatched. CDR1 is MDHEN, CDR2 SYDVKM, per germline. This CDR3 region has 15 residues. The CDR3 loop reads CASSSSGTGDSTQYF. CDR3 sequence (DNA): TGTGCCAGCAGTAGCTCCGGGACAGGGGATAGTACGCAGTATTTT.

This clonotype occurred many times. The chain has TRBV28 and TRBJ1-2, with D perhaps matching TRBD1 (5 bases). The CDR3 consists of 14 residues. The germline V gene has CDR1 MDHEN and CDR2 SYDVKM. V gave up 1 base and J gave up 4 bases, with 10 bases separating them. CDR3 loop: CASSLSGVGYGYTF. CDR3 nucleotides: TGTGCCAGCAGTTTATCGGGGGTGGGCTATGGCTACACCTTC.

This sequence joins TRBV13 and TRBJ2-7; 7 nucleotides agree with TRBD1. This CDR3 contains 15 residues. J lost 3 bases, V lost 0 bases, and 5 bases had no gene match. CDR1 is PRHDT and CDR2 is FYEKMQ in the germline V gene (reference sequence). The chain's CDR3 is CASSLGGTGDYEQYF. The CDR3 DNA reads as TGTGCCAGCAGCTTAGGCGGAACAGGGGACTACGAGCAGTACTTC. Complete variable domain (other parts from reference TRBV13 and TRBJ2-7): AAGVIQSPRHLIKEKRETATLKCYPIPRHDTVYWYQQGPGQDPQFLISFYEKMQSDKGSIPDRFSAQQFSDYHSELNMSSLELGDSALYFCASSLGGTGDYEQYFGPGTRLTVT.